One and the same sample provided the 21 T cell receptor beta chains below, sequenced in a study of blood T cell repertoires in COVID-19. The method was immunoSEQ multiplex PCR; TCRdb's version includes in-frame clones alone and lacks a portion of them. The sample lists about 65,000 clones; 70% to 90% were seen once. The sample was peripheral blood. These receptors were collected from a man at least 80 years old with acute or convalescent COVID-19.

J is TRBJ1-1 and V is TRBV6-1; possible D gene TRBD1, 6 bases. V lost 1 base and J 2 bases, leaving 11 bases between the germline ends. This CDR3 has 15 amino acids. The germline CDR1 and CDR2 sequences are MNHNS and SASEGT. The CDR3 sequence is CASSEGGHGNTEAFF. The CDR3 nucleotides read TGTGCCAGCAGTGAAGGGGGACACGGCAACACTGAAGCTTTCTTT.

The chain links TRBV7-9 to TRBJ1-1; possible D gene TRBD1, 6 bases. The CDR3 runs 13 residues. CDR1 and CDR2 from the germline V gene are SEHNR and FQNEAQ (reference sequence). Deletions cut 5 bases from V and 9 bases from J, with 16 bases between. The CDR3 loop reads CASSIGRDTKAFF. Written as DNA, the CDR3 is TGTGCCAGCAGCATCGGACGGGACACCAAAGCTTTCTTT.

The chain recombines TRBV6-5 with TRBJ2-7; D possibly corresponds to TRBD2 (6 bases). Per germline, CDR1 MNHEY and CDR2 SVGAGI. This CDR3 region has 15 residues. V shed 6 bases and J shed 2 bases, with 17 bases lying between them. CDR3: CASRNPYGGTYEQYF. Here the CDR3 DNA reads TGTGCCAGCAGGAACCCTTATGGGGGGACCTACGAGCAGTACTTC.

CDR3 sequence: CASGLPPGQGPSTGELFF. CDR3 bases: TGTGCTAGTGGTTTGCCCCCCGGACAGGGGCCATCGACCGGGGAGCTGTTTTTT. This sequence joins TRBV12-5 and TRBJ2-2; 9 nucleotides align to TRBD1. The CDR3 runs 18 residues. Germline assignment: CDR1 LGHNT and CDR2 FRNRAP. V lost 2 bases and J lost 5; bases outside the gene matches: 12. The full variable domain, in which reference TRBV12-5 and TRBJ2-2 provide the parts outside the CDR3, is DARVTQTPRHKVTEMGQEVTMRCQPILGHNTVFWYRQTMMQGLELLAYFRNRAPLDDSGMPKDRFSAEMPDATLATLKIQPSEPRDSAVYFCASGLPPGQGPSTGELFFGEGSRLTVL.

This sequence joins TRBV5-1 and TRBJ1-6; D ambiguous. The CDR3 contains 14 residues. Germline V CDR1 and CDR2: SGHRS, YFSETQ. The germline V and J ends were trimmed by 0 bases and 7 bases, with 8 bases remaining between them. The CDR3 nucleotides read TGCGCCAGCAGCTTGGGACAAACCAATTCACCCCTCCACTTT. Amino acid sequence: CASSLGQTNSPLHF.

This chain joins TRBV25-1 and TRBJ2-3; TRBD2 agrees at 10 bases. The CDR3 spans 17 residues. The ends lost 4 bases at V and 3 bases at J; junction bases unmatched: 10. Germline loops: CDR1 MGHDK, CDR2 SYGVNS. The CDR3 DNA follows: TGTGCCAGCAGTGCAACTAGCGGGAAGTCGTCGACAGATACGCAGTATTTT. Residues: CASSATSGKSSTDTQYF.

The V call is TRBV6-1, the J call TRBJ1-4, with 7 bases fitting TRBD1. The germline CDR1 and CDR2 sequences are MNHNS and SASEGT. CDR3 size: 17 residues. J gave up 4 bases and V 3 bases, and 11 bases lay outside the gene matches. The CDR3 sequence: CASSDLRTGTFNEKLFF. CDR3 nucleotides: TGTGCCAGCAGTGACCTAAGGACAGGAACCTTTAATGAAAAACTGTTTTTT.

V is TRBV11-1 and J is TRBJ2-3, with 7 bases that match TRBD1. From germline, CDR1 is SGHAT and CDR2 FQDESV (reference sequence). Unmatched junction bases numbered 10, after V lost 4 bases and J lost 3 bases. The CDR3 length is 16 residues. The CDR3 DNA is TGTGCCAGCAGCTCTACAGGGGCAGGGGGTACAGATACGCAGTATTTT. It yields the protein CASSSTGAGGTDTQYF.

The chain uses TRBV5-1 and TRBJ1-6, with 8 bases lining up with TRBD1. From germline, CDR1 is SGHRS and CDR2 YFSETQ. The CDR3 has 17 residues. J gave up 9 bases and V 1 base, and 12 bases lay outside the gene matches. CDR3 residues: CASSLLGSRGRGSPLHF. As DNA, the CDR3 is TGCGCCAGCAGCTTGCTAGGGTCCAGGGGGCGCGGTTCACCCCTCCACTTT.

This rearrangement joins TRBV13 to TRBJ2-3; TRBD1 agrees at 7 bases. The V gene's germline CDR1 is PRHDT and CDR2 FYEKMQ (reference sequence). V lost 4 bases, J lost 8 bases, and 12 bases stayed unmatched. CDR3 length: 15 residues. This chain's CDR3 is CASSYNRGSLFTQYF. CDR3 nucleotide sequence: TGTGCCAGCAGCTATAACAGGGGAAGCCTCTTTACGCAGTATTTT.

This chain uses TRBV6-1 with TRBJ2-7; D possibly corresponds to TRBD2 (5 bases). This CDR3 has 14 residues. In germline, CDR1 is MNHNS, CDR2 SASEGT. The V end lost 2 bases, the J end lost 4 bases, and 12 bases lay between the germline ends. The CDR3 protein is CASSELVIAYEQYF. The CDR3 DNA is TGTGCCAGCAGTGAACTAGTAATAGCGTACGAGCAGTACTTC.

The chain has TRBV5-1 and TRBJ2-7; D is perhaps TRBD2 (5 bases). The length of the CDR3 is 13 residues. CDR1 and CDR2 (germline): SGHRS, YFSETQ. Trimming shortened V by 4 bases and J by 3 bases, and 11 bases separated the two germline ends. CDR3 bases: TGCGCCAGCAGCCAGGCGGCGGGCTACGAGCAGTACTTC. Protein: CASSQAAGYEQYF.

This chain uses TRBV3-1 (or the pseudogene TRBV3-2) with TRBJ1-2; D may be TRBD1 (6 bases). Germline CDR1 reads LGHDT; CDR2 reads YNNKEL (reference sequence). The CDR3 contains 16 residues. Trimming pared 2 bases from V and 4 bases from J, leaving 17 bases between. The CDR3 spells CASSQSLGGRFYGYTF. DNA for the CDR3: TGTGCCAGCAGCCAATCTTTGGGGGGGCGCTTCTATGGCTACACCTTC.

The table lists this clone with a few counts. V and J are TRBV11-1 and TRBJ2-3, with D tentatively TRBD1 (5 bases). Trimming left V 4 bases short and J 7 bases short, with 21 bases between. Germline CDR1 SGHAT, CDR2 FQDESV (reference sequence). This CDR3 is 16 amino acids long. In DNA form, the CDR3 reads TGTGCCAGCAGCTCTATCCAGGCGGACACCAGGAATACGCAGTATTTT. Its translation: CASSSIQADTRNTQYF.

CDR3 protein: CASSAGGIGLYTF. The CDR3 region has the DNA TGTGCCAGCAGTGCTGGGGGGATAGGGCTATACACCTTC. The J gene is TRBJ1-2, the V gene TRBV2; D is perhaps TRBD1 (5 bases). The CDR3 runs to 13 residues. Germline V gives CDR1 SNHLY, CDR2 FYNNEI. V lost 4 bases and J lost 11, with 17 bases in between.

The V gene is TRBV5-1, the J gene TRBJ1-1, with TRBD1 as a possible D gene (6 bases). V lost 2 bases, J lost 5 bases, and 13 bases lay in between. Germline V gene data show CDR1 as SGHRS and CDR2 as YFSETQ. This CDR3 region has 14 residues. CDR3 DNA: TGCGCCAGCAGCTTTCGCCCAGGGGAAACTGAAGCTTTCTTT. As protein: CASSFRPGETEAFF.

CDR3 bases: TGTGCCAGCAGTTTGGGCAGGACAGGGGTAATCTACGAGCAGTACTTC. It codes for CASSLGRTGVIYEQYF. The rearrangement joins TRBV27 to TRBJ2-7; 9 bases map to TRBD1. This CDR3 spans 16 amino acids. Germline lookup yields CDR1 MNHEY and CDR2 SMNVEV (reference sequence). With V trimmed by 3 bases and J by 3 bases, 9 bases remained unmatched.

The rearrangement uses TRBV11-3 and TRBJ1-6; TRBD1 might be the D (5 bases). This CDR3 spans 14 amino acids. Trimming removed 3 bases at V and 9 bases at J, with 12 bases between. Germline-derived CDR1 and CDR2 are SGHNT and YENEEA. CDR3 DNA sequence: TGTGCCAGCAGCTTGGCAGGGATGGGTTCACCCCTCCACTTT. This sequence encodes CASSLAGMGSPLHF.

The V and J genes are TRBV3-1 (or the pseudogene TRBV3-2) and TRBJ2-7; TRBD2 might be the D (6 bases). Germline V gene lookup returns CDR1 LGHDT and CDR2 YNNKEL (reference sequence). Trimming cost V 0 bases and J 7 bases, with 10 bases left between them. This CDR3 spans 13 amino acids. As DNA, the CDR3 is TGTGCCAGCAGCCAAGAATCAGGGAGGGAGCAGTACTTC. This gives the protein CASSQESGREQYF.

The DNA for the CDR3 is TGTGCGAGCCTCGGACAGGGGAATTCACCCCTCCACTTT. As protein: CASLGQGNSPLHF. The chain joins TRBV6-5 to TRBJ1-6; 9 bases match TRBD1. The CDR3 totals 13 residues. CDR1 is MNHEY, CDR2 SVGAGI, per germline.

This chain joins TRBV4-1 and TRBJ2-2, with 9 bases that match TRBD1. The junction had 12 bases not matched to a gene; V was cut back by 0 bases and J by 4 bases. The V gene's germline CDR1 is MGHRA and CDR2 YSYEKL. The CDR3 runs to 19 residues. The CDR3 DNA follows: TGCGCCAGCAGCCAAGAGTCCCTCCGGGACAGGGTTAGCACCGGGGAGCTGTTTTTT. Residues: CASSQESLRDRVSTGELFF.